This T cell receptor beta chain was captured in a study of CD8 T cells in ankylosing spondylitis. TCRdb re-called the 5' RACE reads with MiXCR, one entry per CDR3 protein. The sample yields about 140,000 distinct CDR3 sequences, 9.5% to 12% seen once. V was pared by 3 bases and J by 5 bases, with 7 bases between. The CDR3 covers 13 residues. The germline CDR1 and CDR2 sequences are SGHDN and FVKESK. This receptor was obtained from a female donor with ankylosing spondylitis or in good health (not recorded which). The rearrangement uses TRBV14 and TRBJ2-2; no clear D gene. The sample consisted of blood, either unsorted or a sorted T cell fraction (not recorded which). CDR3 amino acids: CASSQRRTGELFF. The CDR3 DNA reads TGTGCCAGCAGCCAGCGAAGGACCGGGGAGCTGTTTTTT.